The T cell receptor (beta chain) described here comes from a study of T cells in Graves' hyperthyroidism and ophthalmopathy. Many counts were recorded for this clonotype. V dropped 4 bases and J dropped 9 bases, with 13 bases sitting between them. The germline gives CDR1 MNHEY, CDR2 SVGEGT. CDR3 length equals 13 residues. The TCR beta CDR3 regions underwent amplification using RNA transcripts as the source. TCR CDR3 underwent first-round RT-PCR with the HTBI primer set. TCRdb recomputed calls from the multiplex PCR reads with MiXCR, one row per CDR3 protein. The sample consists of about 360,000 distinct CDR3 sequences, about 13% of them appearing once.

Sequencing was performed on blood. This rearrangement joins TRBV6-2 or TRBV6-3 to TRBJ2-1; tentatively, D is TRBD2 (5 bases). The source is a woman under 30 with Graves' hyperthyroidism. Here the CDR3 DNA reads TGTGCCAGCAGTTTGACGGGGATAGGTGAGCAGTTCTTC. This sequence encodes CASSLTGIGEQFF.